Given below is one TCR beta chain in context. This sample is part of a study of T cell responses to AZD1222 COVID-19 vaccine. Assay used: immunoSEQ multiplex PCR; TCRdb lists only in-frame clones, some missing. The profile shows 80,000 to 85,000 clones, approximately 90% of them singletons. The sample here was peripheral blood, taken 28 days after the second AZD1222 dose. The source is an adult who received the AZD1222 COVID-19 vaccine.

CDR3 in DNA: TGTGCCAGCAGCGGCGGTACTAGCGGGAGGGCCCTGAACACCGGGGAGCTGTTTTTT. Translated: CASSGGTSGRALNTGELFF. J is TRBJ2-2 and V is TRBV7-2; 13 positions match TRBD2. The CDR3 loop spans 19 amino acids. The germline V gene has CDR1 SGHTA and CDR2 FQGNSA. The ends lost 5 bases at V and 1 base at J; junction bases unmatched: 10.